These T cell receptor beta chains were read from a single sample in a study of blood T cell repertoires in COVID-19. TCRdb's copy holds only in-frame clones and misses some; the assay was immunoSEQ multiplex PCR. The table lists fewer than 70,000 clones, approximately 86% of them singletons. The specimen was peripheral blood. The receptors here all came from a man aged 35 to 55 with COVID-19, enrolled during active disease. Each CDR3 is given with its conserved first and last residue. The D gene is left open where the match is weak. Clone size is stated in some rows and not others, as once, few, many or a class when expanded.

j_gene	v_gene	d_gene	abundance	len	CDR3nt	CDR3aa
TRBJ2-7	TRBV5-6	TRBD2	.	15	TGTGCCAGCAGCTTTCTAGCGGATATTACCTACGAGCAGTACTTC	CASSFLADITYEQYF
TRBJ2-1	TRBV5-1	TRBD1	.	15	TGCGCCAGCAGCTCAGGGGGTAACTCCTACAATGAGCAGTTCTTC	CASSSGGNSYNEQFF
TRBJ1-6	TRBV6-5	.	.	13	TGTGCCAGCACCCAAGGTGAGGGTTCACCCCTCCACTTT	CASTQGEGSPLHF
TRBJ2-5	TRBV7-9	.	.	15	TGTGCCAGCAGCTTCCCTGGCGGAAAGCCAGAGACCCAGTACTTC	CASSFPGGKPETQYF
TRBJ2-3	TRBV5-1	TRBD2	.	14	TGCGCCAGCAGCGCGGGGGGGCGCACAGATACGCAGTATTTT	CASSAGGRTDTQYF
TRBJ2-3	TRBV6-5	.	.	10	TGTGCCAGCAAGGGGGAAACGCAGTATTTT	CASKGETQYF
TRBJ1-5	TRBV28	.	.	16	TGTGCCAGCAGTTTCCCCGGTGGAGGAGTCAATCAGCCCCAGCATTTT	CASSFPGGGVNQPQHF
TRBJ2-3	TRBV5-5	.	.	14	TGTGCCAGCAGCTATCAGGGTAGCACAGATACGCAGTATTTT	CASSYQGSTDTQYF
TRBJ2-7	TRBV6-5	TRBD2	once	16	TGTGCCAGCAGTTTCCCCATCTCAGCGGGGAGAGACGAGCAGTACTTC	CASSFPISAGRDEQYF
TRBJ1-1	TRBV2	.	once	14	TGTGCCAGCAGTGAGAGACAGTACAGCACTGAAGCTTTCTTT	CASSERQYSTEAFF
TRBJ1-4	TRBV6-5	TRBD1	.	14	TGTGCCAGCAGTTTAGGCAGGGGGTATGAAAAACTGTTTTTT	CASSLGRGYEKLFF
TRBJ2-6	TRBV2	.	.	15	TGTGCCAGCAGTTCGCGGCAGTCTGGGGCCAACGTCCTGACTTTC	CASSSRQSGANVLTF
TRBJ2-4	TRBV30	TRBD1	.	16	TGTGCCTGGAGTTTAGGACAGGGAGTTTCCAAAAACATTCAGTACTTC	CAWSLGQGVSKNIQYF
TRBJ2-3	TRBV29-1	TRBD1	.	16	TGCAGCGTCCAATTGGGACAGGGGCGAGGGGCAGATACGCAGTATTTT	CSVQLGQGRGADTQYF
TRBJ2-5	TRBV10-3	TRBD1	few	15	TGTGCCATCAGTATGGGACAGGGTCCGGCAGAGACCCAGTACTTC	CAISMGQGPAETQYF
TRBJ1-3	TRBV9	.	.	15	TGTGCCAGCAGCGGACAGTTTAGCTCTGGAAACACCATATATTTT	CASSGQFSSGNTIYF
TRBJ2-7	TRBV27	TRBD2	.	14	TGTGCCACCCAGGAGCGGGGGGGTACCTACGAGCAGTACTTC	CATQERGGTYEQYF
TRBJ2-1	TRBV5-1	.	.	12	TGCGCCAGCAGCCCGACTCACAATGAGCAGTTCTTC	CASSPTHNEQFF
TRBJ2-3	TRBV19	TRBD2	.	14	TGTGCCACCCTGGAAAGCGGGGCCCCAGATACGCAGTATTTT	CATLESGAPDTQYF
TRBJ1-4	TRBV2	TRBD1	once	14	TGTGCCAGCAGTCGACAGGGGGCGCGGGAAAAACTGTTTTTT	CASSRQGAREKLFF
TRBJ2-1	TRBV29-1	.	.	15	TGCAGCGTTAGCGCAGGGCAGAACCCCTCCAATGAGCAGTTCTTC	CSVSAGQNPSNEQFF
TRBJ2-1	TRBV29-1	.	.	14	TGCAGCGGCATCATGGCGGGTGGGAGCAATGAGCAGTTCTTC	CSGIMAGGSNEQFF
TRBJ2-1	TRBV30	.	.	10	TGTGCCTCATCGGTCAATGAGCAGTTCTTC	CASSVNEQFF
TRBJ2-5	TRBV11-2	TRBD1	.	16	TGTGCCAGCAGCCCTTCCTTGACAGGGGGTAGGGAGACCCAGTACTTC	CASSPSLTGGRETQYF
TRBJ2-1	TRBV2	.	.	14	TGTGCCAGCAGTGATTTGGGGAGTTACAATGAGCAGTTCTTC	CASSDLGSYNEQFF
TRBJ1-2	TRBV19	TRBD1	.	14	TGTGCCAGTAGTTCACCGACAGGGAACTATGGCTACACCTTC	CASSSPTGNYGYTF
TRBJ2-5	TRBV7-8	TRBD1	.	13	TGTGCCAGCAGCCTCGGGACAGGCGAGACCCAGTACTTC	CASSLGTGETQYF
TRBJ1-2	TRBV28	.	.	13	TGTGCCAGCATGATCGGGCAGGGCGATGGCTACACCTTC	CASMIGQGDGYTF
TRBJ2-1	TRBV3-1/TRBV3-2	TRBD1	.	18	TGTGCCAGCAGCCCTCAACTGAGCGGGACAGGGGGCTTTCATGAGCAGTTCTTC	CASSPQLSGTGGFHEQFF
TRBJ2-1	TRBV15	.	.	12	TGTGCCACCAGCAGAAAAGACTATGAGCAGTTCTTC	CATSRKDYEQFF
TRBJ2-1	TRBV30	TRBD1	.	14	TGTGCCTGGAGTCGTGGACAGGACGTCGATGAGCAGTTCTTC	CAWSRGQDVDEQFF
TRBJ2-1	TRBV4-2	TRBD2	.	17	TGTGCCAGCAGCCAAGATCGGGTCGCGGGGGTGAACAATGAGCAGTTCTTC	CASSQDRVAGVNNEQFF
TRBJ1-4	TRBV5-4	.	.	15	TGTGCCAGCAGCGCGACACCTTCTACTAATGAAAAACTGTTTTTT	CASSATPSTNEKLFF
TRBJ2-7	TRBV18	TRBD1	.	14	TGTGCCAGCTCACCCCGGACAGGGGGATACGAGCAGTACTTC	CASSPRTGGYEQYF
TRBJ1-2	TRBV7-7	.	.	15	TGTGCCAGCAGCTTAGCGAGGGCAGACTACTATGGCTACACCTTC	CASSLARADYYGYTF
TRBJ2-3	TRBV5-1	TRBD2	once	17	TGCGCCAGCAGCTTGGGAGCGGGGGGACCAAGCACAGATACGCAGTATTTT	CASSLGAGGPSTDTQYF
TRBJ1-5	TRBV5-1	TRBD1	once	15	TGCGCCAGCAGCCTAGCAGGGACAGATAATCAGCCCCAGCATTTT	CASSLAGTDNQPQHF
TRBJ1-1	TRBV5-1	TRBD1	few	14	TGCGCCAGCAGCGGACAGGGCTTGAACACTGAAGCTTTCTTT	CASSGQGLNTEAFF
TRBJ2-7	TRBV6-5	TRBD1	.	13	TGTGCCAGCAGTAGGGACAGGGGCTACGAGCAGTACTTC	CASSRDRGYEQYF
TRBJ2-5	TRBV7-3	TRBD2	.	17	TGTGCCAGCAGCTTACGAGCAGCGGGGGAAGGGCAGGGGACCCAGTACTTC	CASSLRAAGEGQGTQYF
TRBJ2-7	TRBV5-1	TRBD1	.	13	TGCGCCAGCAGCGGGGGACAGGGGTTCGAGCAGTACTTC	CASSGGQGFEQYF
TRBJ1-1	TRBV10-3	TRBD1	.	13	TGTGCCATCAGTTCACAGGGGGACACTGAAGCTTTCTTT	CAISSQGDTEAFF
TRBJ2-5	TRBV9	TRBD1	.	14	TGTGCCAGCAGAAACAGGGGGCGCGGAGAGACCCAGTACTTC	CASRNRGRGETQYF
TRBJ2-5	TRBV6-5	.	.	13	TGTGCCAGCATACGACAGGGAGGAGAGACCCAGTACTTC	CASIRQGGETQYF